Reported below is one T cell receptor beta chain. How the authors handled the data: How many nucleated cells were present was estimated from reference gene primer amplification. TCRdb's copy holds only in-frame clones and misses some; the assay was immunoSEQ multiplex PCR. The DNA was the basis for D and trimming; V, J and clone size are from that table. Among roughly 180,000 clones, roughly 85% were seen once, and the ten largest hold more than 5.5%. Per the germline V gene, CDR1 is KGHSH and CDR2 is LQKENI. The V segment lost 6 bases and the J segment 3 bases; nucleotides outside the gene matches: 8. This CDR3 is 15 amino acids long. This sample is drawn from a study of blood T cell repertoires in COVID-19. Participant reports of clinical history set cohort assignment. Cohort 3 recovered donors had two negative PCRs, clearance, or symptom resolution.

Sequencing was performed on PBMCs or T cells enriched from blood (not recorded which). This receptor was identified in a man aged 40-50 years who had recovered from COVID-19. This rearrangement joins TRBV18 to TRBJ1-5, with TRBD1 identical over 7 bases. The CDR3 DNA reads TGTGCCAGCTCGTCGGACAGGCTTAACAATCAGCCCCAGCATTTT. It yields the protein CASSSDRLNNQPQHF.